A single sample is the source of the 25 T cell receptor beta chains below, sequenced in a study of molecular identifiers for immune sequencing clone quantification. TCRdb used MiXCR to reprocess the PCR reads, holding one entry per CDR3 protein. The sample records approximately 680,000 distinct CDR3 sequences, less than 30% being singletons. The sequencing sample was made of naive CD8+ T cells from blood, with Jurkat cell RNA spiked in. The subset: FACS-sorted CD8+CD4-CCR7+CD45RA+ naive T cells. The receptors were gathered from a human donor in good health. Some libraries in this study had Jurkat cell RNA spiked in.

As for this clonotype: The germline gene is not matched at one end of the junction; a read error may be the cause. The V gene is TRBV5-3, the J gene TRBJ2-7; TRBD2 aligns across 12 bases. Being an ORF, TRBV5-3 has a function that is uncertain. The CDR3 sequence is 15 residues long. CDR3 DNA: TGTGCCAGCAGCTCCCGACTAGCGGGAGTCAACGAGCAGTACTTC. It encodes CASSSRLAGVNEQYF.

With regard to this clonotype: This may arise from a read error, as a much more abundant clone is one base away. This chain connects TRBV7-9 to TRBJ2-5; weak D call: TRBD2 (6 bases). CDR3 length: 16 residues. The V end was cut by 0 bases, the J end by 2 bases, with 13 bases between. Germline lookup yields CDR1 SEHNR and CDR2 FQNEAQ (reference sequence). The CDR3 region is CASSLAASVAQETQYF. The CDR3 DNA reads as TGTGCCAGCAGCTTAGCGGCTAGCGTAGCTCAAGAGACCCAGTACTTC.

This chain joins TRBV24-1 and TRBJ2-3; TRBD1 is a possible D gene (6 bases). The CDR3 has 17 residues. From germline, CDR1 is KGHDR and CDR2 SFDVKD. V was clipped by 0 bases and J by 5 bases, with 17 bases between them. As DNA, the CDR3 is TGTGCCACCAGTGATTTGCCAAGGGACAACCTAGGAGATACGCAGTATTTT. It codes for CATSDLPRDNLGDTQYF.

J is TRBJ1-5 and V is TRBV24-1, with TRBD1 identical over 8 bases. This CDR3 region has 16 residues. The V and J ends lost 4 bases and 2 bases, in that order; junction bases with no gene match: 6. Per the germline V gene, CDR1 is KGHDR and CDR2 is SFDVKD. CDR3 loop: CATSDRTGSGNQPQHF. DNA for the CDR3: TGTGCCACCAGTGACCGGACAGGGTCGGGCAATCAGCCCCAGCATTTT.

The CDR3 is CASSTTSGGPTDTQYF. The CDR3 nucleotides are TGTGCCAGCAGCACTACTAGCGGGGGACCCACAGATACGCAGTATTTT. The chain uses TRBV7-9 and TRBJ2-3, with 11 nucleotides matching TRBD2. Germline-derived CDR1 and CDR2 are SEHNR and FQNEAQ (reference sequence). The CDR3 has 16 amino acids. Losses at the gene ends were 5 bases for V and 2 bases for J; bases not matched to a gene: 6.

The rearrangement uses TRBV4-1 and TRBJ2-7; D not certain. The CDR3 runs to 15 residues. Trimming stripped 3 bases from V and 5 bases from J, with 17 bases between. The germline V gene encodes CDR1 MGHRA and CDR2 YSYEKL. This CDR3 reads CASSHISGAPNEQYF. DNA of the CDR3: TGCGCCAGCAGCCACATATCTGGAGCTCCTAACGAGCAGTACTTC.

V usage is TRBV19 and J usage is TRBJ2-7; TRBD1 agrees at 8 bases. With 6 bases clipped from V and 5 bases from J, the junction kept 12 bases outside the gene matches. The germline V gene encodes CDR1 LNHDA and CDR2 SQIVND (reference sequence). CDR3 length: 15 amino acids. CDR3 residues: CASSIGQGDSHEQYF. In DNA form, the CDR3 reads TGTGCCAGTAGCATCGGACAGGGAGATTCCCACGAGCAGTACTTC.

About this clonotype itself: It may be a read error: a sequence one base away is much more abundant. CDR3 protein: CTSSPLAGGGNTQYF. CDR3 DNA: TGTACCAGCAGCCCCCTTGCCGGGGGGGGAAATACGCAGTATTTT. The gene calls are TRBV5-6 and TRBJ2-3; 8 bases fit TRBD2. CDR1 and CDR2 (germline): SGHDT, YYEEEE. The CDR3 spans 15 residues.

As regards this clonotype: With a much larger clone just one base away, this may be a read error. This sequence joins TRBV28 and TRBJ1-1, with 8 bases that match TRBD1. The junction had 5 bases not matched to a gene; V was cut back by 5 bases and J by 3 bases. CDR1 and CDR2 (germline): MDHEN, SYDVKM. This CDR3 region has 14 residues. This CDR3 is CASSETTGDTEAFF. DNA of the CDR3: TGTGCCAGCAGTGAGACGACAGGGGACACTGAAGCTTTCTTT.

This chain joins TRBV5-8 and TRBJ2-5; D ambiguous. The germline V gene has CDR1 SGHTS and CDR2 YDEGEE. Trimming pared 1 base from V and 5 bases from J, leaving 18 bases between. CDR3 length: 16 amino acids. In nucleotides, the CDR3 is TGTGCCAGCAGCTTGCCAACCGGGCCCTCCGAGGAGACCCAGTACTTC. The encoded protein is CASSLPTGPSEETQYF.

As for this clonotype: Given a much more abundant clone one base away, this may be a read error. Because it lacks the conserved phenylalanine or tryptophan at the end, this CDR3 is likely a read error. Here the CDR3 DNA reads TGTGCCTCCAGACAGGGGAGCACCGGGGAGCTGTTTGTT. As protein: CASRQGSTGELFV. V and J are TRBV30 and TRBJ2-2; 8 bases are a match to TRBD1. The V gene end was trimmed by 7 bases and the J gene end by 4 bases; junction bases not matched to a gene: 5. The CDR3 contains 13 residues. CDR1 and CDR2 from the germline V gene are GTSNPN and SVGIG (reference sequence).

This clonotype was seen repeatedly, ten times or more. This chain joins TRBV6-5 and TRBJ1-2, with D hard to call. The CDR3 sequence is 13 residues long. The germline CDR1 and CDR2 sequences are MNHEY and SVGAGI. Trimming removed 4 bases from V and 8 bases from J, with 14 bases in between. CDR3 DNA: TGTGCCAGCAGTTTCACGCAGGCCCAGGGCTACACCTTC. It specifies CASSFTQAQGYTF.

To note about this clonotype: A single base separates this from a much larger clone, so it may be a read error. The chain links TRBV29-1 to TRBJ1-1; D gene ambiguous. Germline V gene data show CDR1 as SQVTM and CDR2 as ANQGSEA. The CDR3 extends over 11 amino acids. Here the CDR3 reads CSVHWNTEALF. As DNA, the CDR3 is TGCAGCGTTCACTGGAACACTGAAGCTCTCTTT.

As for this clonotype: This sequence may be a read error, since a much larger clone differs from it by one base. The chain is built from TRBV6-5 and TRBJ1-1; 7 nucleotides align to TRBD1. Trimming at V came to 2 bases and at J to 7 bases, leaving 7 bases not matched to a gene. This CDR3 has 14 amino acids. Germline V gene data show CDR1 as MNHEY and CDR2 as SVGAGI. In DNA form, the CDR3 reads TGTGCCAGCAGTTACGACAGGGCTGGCATTGAAGCTTTCTTT. This gives the protein CASSYDRAGIEAFF.

As regards this clonotype: A much larger clone lies one base from this, so it may be a read error. The J gene is TRBJ2-5, the V gene TRBV12-3 or TRBV12-4; the D call may be TRBD1 or TRBD2 (5 bases each). Trimming pared 5 bases from V and 5 bases from J, leaving 15 bases between. The CDR3 totals 14 residues. The DNA for the CDR3 is TGTGCCAGCAGTCGGTCAGGGCGGGCTGAGACCCAGTACTTC. Amino acid sequence: CASSRSGRAETQYF.

This clonotype occurred once. This likely stems from a read error, as it lies one base from a far larger clone. The gene calls are TRBV6-2 or TRBV6-3 and TRBJ2-3; D is ambiguous. CDR1 is MNHEY and CDR2 is SVGEGT in the germline V gene. The germline V and J ends were trimmed by 5 bases and 4 bases, with 7 bases remaining between them. The CDR3 extends over 12 amino acids. The CDR3 nucleotides read TGTGCCAGCAGTAACGGCGCAGATACGCAGTATTTT. Protein sequence: CASSNGADTQYF.

Turning to this clonotype: At one boundary the junction diverges from the germline segment, which might be a read error. The V and J genes are TRBV4-2 and TRBJ2-6; TRBD1 aligns across 7 bases. CDR1 is LGHNA, CDR2 YNFKEQ, per germline. There are 16 residues in the CDR3. The CDR3 bases are TGTACCAACAGCCAAAACAGGGGAGTAGGGGCCAACGTCCTAACTTTC. Its protein product is CTNSQNRGVGANVLTF.

At least ten counts were recorded for this clonotype. The chain recombines TRBV6-5 with TRBJ1-5; D unclear. With 4 bases removed from V and 2 bases from J, the gap between germline ends came to 6 bases. In germline, CDR1 is MNHEY, CDR2 SVGAGI. The CDR3 has 13 residues. The CDR3 region is CASSSDGNQPQHF. Here the CDR3 DNA reads TGTGCCAGCAGTTCGGACGGCAATCAGCCCCAGCATTTT.

A remark on this clonotype: Just one base apart from a much larger clone, this may be a read error. The chain has TRBV12-3 or TRBV12-4 and TRBJ2-3; D is unclear. The V gene lost 6 bases and the J gene lost 2 bases, with 15 bases spanning the gap. The CDR3 consists of 15 residues. CDR3 nucleotide sequence: TGTGCCAGCAGCTCCACACCCGTTGACACAGATACGCAGTATTTT. Its protein is CASSSTPVDTDTQYF.

A note on this clonotype: A single base separates this from a much larger clone, so it may be a read error. The chain links TRBV12-3 or TRBV12-4 to TRBJ2-3, with a tentative D call TRBD2 (6 bases). CDR3 length equals 13 residues. In DNA form, the CDR3 reads TGTGCCAGCAGTTTAGTACTAGCAGATACGCAGTGTTTT. Translation: CASSLVLADTQCF.

As to this clonotype: This could be a read error, since a much larger clone is one nucleotide away. The rearrangement joins TRBV7-2 to TRBJ1-5; D not resolved. This CDR3 is built from 13 residues. Trimming shortened V by 2 bases and J by 8 bases, and 10 bases separated the two germline ends. In germline, CDR1 is SGHTA, CDR2 FQGNSA. The chain's CDR3 is CASSLYGAKPQHF. DNA for the CDR3: TGTGCCAGCAGCTTATACGGAGCGAAGCCCCAGCATTTT.

This clonotype has just a few counts. The rearrangement uses TRBV4-1 and TRBJ2-7; D possibly corresponds to TRBD2 (5 bases). The germline CDR1 and CDR2 sequences are MGHRA and YSYEKL. CDR3 length: 15 amino acids. Trimming shortened V by 3 bases and J by 1 base, and 13 bases separated the two germline ends. In nucleotides, the CDR3 is TGCGCCAGCAGCCAGAAGGACTGGCCTTCCTACGAGCAGTACTTC. It specifies CASSQKDWPSYEQYF.

This clonotype was detected many times. V usage is TRBV27 and J usage is TRBJ1-1, with 7 bases identical to TRBD1. The CDR3 runs to 13 residues. Per germline, CDR1 MNHEY and CDR2 SMNVEV (reference sequence). V was pared by 5 bases and J by 8 bases, with 8 bases of the junction left unmatched. The CDR3 nucleotides read TGTGCCAGCAGTATGACAGGGCCGGAAGAAGCTTTCTTT. This encodes CASSMTGPEEAFF.

The chain combines TRBV7-2 with TRBJ1-1; 9 nucleotides align to TRBD1. Germline V gene data show CDR1 as SGHTA and CDR2 as FQGNSA. This CDR3 contains 15 residues. V lost 5 bases and J lost 6; bases outside the gene matches: 10. The DNA of the CDR3 is TGTGCCAGCAGCATAATTACAGGGGGCAGCGCTGAAGCTTTCTTT. Amino acid sequence: CASSIITGGSAEAFF.

This clonotype has a handful of counts. V and J are TRBV6-2 or TRBV6-3 and TRBJ1-5; no clear D. Trimming cost V 0 bases and J 4 bases, with 13 bases left between them. CDR1 is MNHEY and CDR2 is SVGEGT in the germline V gene. There are 16 residues in the CDR3. CDR3 loop: CASSYSRVGLNQPQHF. CDR3 sequence (DNA): TGTGCCAGCAGTTACTCTCGAGTAGGGCTAAATCAGCCCCAGCATTTT.